The 15 T cell receptor beta chains listed next were all sequenced from one sample in a study of T-cell reconstitution after alpha-beta-depleted transplantation in children. Unique molecular identifiers featured in how the TCRbeta library was prepared. From the PCR reads, TCRdb called clonotypes with MiXCR, one entry per CDR3 protein. The table lists 440,000 or so distinct CDR3 sequences, approximately 41% of them singletons. Specimen: PBMCs, collected before TCRalphabeta/CD19-depleted stem cell transplant. The receptors were sampled from a girl aged 2 to 9 with aplastic anemia, due to receive a stem cell transplant.

The chain couples TRBV7-3 to TRBJ2-3; no reliable D call. This CDR3 has 14 amino acids. The V and J ends lost 5 bases and 1 base respectively, with 10 bases between them. The germline V gene has CDR1 SGHTA and CDR2 FQGTGA. The CDR3 sequence is CASSPDQRTDTQYF. CDR3 DNA: TGTGCCAGCAGCCCCGACCAGCGCACAGATACGCAGTATTTT. The full variable domain, with the rest looked up from reference TRBV7-3 and TRBJ2-3, is GAGVSQTPSNKVTEKGKYVELRCDPISGHTALYWYRQSLGQGPEFLIYFQGTGAADDSGLPNDRFFAVRPEGSVSTLKIQRTERGDSAVYLCASSPDQRTDTQYFGPGTRLTVL.

The chain carries TRBV5-1 and TRBJ2-3; possibly TRBD1 for D (6 bases). The CDR3 spans 15 residues. V lost 2 bases and J lost 1, with 11 bases in between. Germline assignment: CDR1 SGHRS and CDR2 YFSETQ. In nucleotides, the CDR3 is TGCGCCAGCAGCTTACAGAGACAGGGCACAGATACGCAGTATTTT. It yields the protein CASSLQRQGTDTQYF. Looking up the rest from reference TRBV5-1 and TRBJ2-3 gives the full variable domain: KAGVTQTPRYLIKTRGQQVTLSCSPISGHRSVSWYQQTPGQGLQFLFEYFSETQRNKGNFPGRFSGRQFSNSRSEMNVSTLELGDSALYLCASSLQRQGTDTQYFGPGTRLTVL.

The chain has TRBV27 and TRBJ2-1; 11 bases align to TRBD2. CDR3 length: 14 amino acids. Germline values: CDR1 MNHEY, CDR2 SMNVEV (reference sequence). Trimming cost V 6 bases and J 6 bases; bases outside gene matches: 4. As DNA, the CDR3 is TGTGCCAGCAGATTTCTAGCGGGAGGCAATGAGCAGTTCTTC. Amino acid sequence: CASRFLAGGNEQFF.

The chain is built from TRBV4-1 and TRBJ2-1; the match to TRBD2 covers 7 bases. CDR1 MGHRA and CDR2 YSYEKL come from the germline V gene. CDR3 length: 16 amino acids. Trimming cost V 2 bases and J 6 bases; bases outside gene matches: 10. The CDR3 region is CASSQKQLALGNEQFF. The CDR3 DNA sequence: TGCGCCAGCAGCCAAAAACAACTAGCGCTCGGCAATGAGCAGTTCTTC.

This sequence joins TRBV20-1 and TRBJ1-6; 12 bases agree with TRBD1. V trimming: 5 bases; J trimming: 10 bases; junction bases outside the gene matches: 6. The CDR3 extends over 14 amino acids. The germline CDR1 and CDR2 sequences are DFQATT and SNEGSKA (reference sequence). CDR3 protein: CSASSGTGGSPLHF. As DNA, the CDR3 is TGCAGTGCTTCCTCCGGGACAGGGGGCTCACCCCTCCACTTT.

This clonotype was counted a few times. The V call is TRBV12-3 or TRBV12-4, the J call TRBJ2-5; TRBD2 aligns across 9 bases. V gave up 2 bases and J gave up 3 bases; unmatched junction bases: 4. There are 15 residues in the CDR3. CDR3 protein: CASSLQAGGEETQYF. DNA for the CDR3: TGTGCCAGCAGTTTACAGGCGGGAGGGGAAGAGACCCAGTACTTC.

This chain uses TRBV25-1 with TRBJ1-1, with unresolved D. Trimming stripped 1 base from V and 1 base from J, with 4 bases between. This CDR3 region has 13 residues. Germline loops: CDR1 MGHDK, CDR2 SYGVNS. CDR3: CASSEWRNTEAFF. In DNA, the CDR3 is TGTGCCAGCAGTGAATGGCGGAACACTGAAGCTTTCTTT.

V and J are TRBV20-1 and TRBJ2-1; TRBD2 aligns across 9 bases. The CDR3 totals 14 residues. The germline V gene has CDR1 DFQATT and CDR2 SNEGSKA (reference sequence). V shed 5 bases, J shed 6 bases, and the junction held 8 bases outside the gene matches. Here the CDR3 reads CSAGGLASPNEQFF. CDR3 nucleotide sequence: TGCAGTGCTGGGGGACTAGCAAGTCCCAATGAGCAGTTCTTC.

The chain couples TRBV6-1 to TRBJ1-1; D is ambiguous. The germline V gene has CDR1 MNHNS and CDR2 SASEGT. The CDR3 covers 14 residues. Between the trimmed V and J ends, which lost 7 bases and 5 bases, there was a span of 17 bases. Here the CDR3 reads CASTKAVVSTEAFF. The CDR3 nucleotides are TGTGCCAGCACCAAGGCAGTAGTTTCAACTGAAGCTTTCTTT.

In this sample, this clonotype turned up many times. The chain joins TRBV3-1 to TRBJ2-1; D may be TRBD1 or TRBD2 (5 bases each). The ends were cut back, 2 bases at V and 16 bases at J, with 15 bases in the middle. This CDR3 spans 12 amino acids. Germline V gene sequence: CDR1 LGHDT, CDR2 YNNKEL (reference sequence). The CDR3 bases are TGTGCCAGCAGCCAAAATCGGGACCCCCCTTTCTTC. Translated, it gives CASSQNRDPPFF.

This clonotype was recorded at least ten times. This chain uses TRBV20-1 with TRBJ1-1; D might be TRBD1 (6 bases). The CDR3 spans 13 residues. V dropped 3 bases and J dropped 5 bases, with 13 bases sitting between them. Germline loops: CDR1 DFQATT, CDR2 SNEGSKA (reference sequence). Here the CDR3 reads CSARWGGRTEAFF. For the CDR3, the DNA is TGCAGTGCTAGGTGGGGGGGGCGGACTGAAGCTTTCTTT.

This chain links TRBV5-1 with TRBJ1-1, with 9 bases identical to TRBD1. The junction had 6 bases not matched to a gene; V was cut back by 0 bases and J by 3 bases. The germline V gene has CDR1 SGHRS and CDR2 YFSETQ. The CDR3 is 16 residues long. The CDR3 DNA reads TGCGCCAGCAGCTTGGGGGGACAGGGCGTGGACACTGAAGCTTTCTTT. Protein sequence: CASSLGGQGVDTEAFF.

The CDR3 DNA follows: TGTGCCAGCAGACCCAAATCACAGGGGCTCGGCATTCAGTACTTC. Translated, it gives CASRPKSQGLGIQYF. The genes are TRBV28 and TRBJ2-4, with 7 bases identical to TRBD1. The germline V gene has CDR1 MDHEN and CDR2 SYDVKM. The CDR3 loop spans 15 amino acids. Germline trimming cut 6 bases from V and 9 bases from J; bases unmatched to any gene: 14.

V is TRBV5-1 and J is TRBJ1-2; D remains unclear. The CDR3 spans 14 residues. Between the trimmed V and J ends, which lost 4 bases and 0 bases, there was a span of 10 bases. Germline lookup yields CDR1 SGHRS and CDR2 YFSETQ. This CDR3 is CASSGVTANYGYTF. For the CDR3, the DNA is TGCGCCAGCAGCGGGGTTACTGCTAACTATGGCTACACCTTC.

This chain joins TRBV19 and TRBJ2-2; 8 nucleotides agree with TRBD2. Germline loops: CDR1 LNHDA, CDR2 SQIVND (reference sequence). This CDR3 region has 17 residues. V was pared by 3 bases and J by 6 bases, with 12 bases of the junction left unmatched. In DNA form, the CDR3 reads TGTGCCAGTAGTATCAAAGAAATCCGGCGGGAGGCCGGGGAGCTGTTTTTT. This translates into CASSIKEIRREAGELFF.